This is a list of T cell receptor beta chains from one sample in a study of siplizumab effects on memory and regulatory T cells. Generated by immunoSEQ multiplex PCR, the TCRdb table keeps only in-frame clones and is missing some. The table records 85,000 to 130,000 clones, 93% of them present only once. The sequenced sample consisted of Tregs sorted from blood. Source of these receptors: a human donor in good health. The CDR3 runs from the conserved cysteine through the conserved F or W. Each record gives: CDR3 protein, CDR3 DNA, clone size, D gene, J gene, CDR3 length, V gene. A D gene is named only where the DNA matches it firmly. Some rows mark clone size as missing; the rest say once, few, many or name a class of expanded clone.

cdr3_aa: CASTGPGANVLTF
cdr3_nt: TGTGCCAGCACAGGGCCTGGGGCCAACGTCCTGACTTTC
clone_size: .
d_call: .
j_call: TRBJ2-6
cdr3_length: 13
v_call: TRBV19

cdr3_aa: CATSRVKRAEQYF
cdr3_nt: TGTGCCACCAGCAGAGTAAAGAGGGCCGAGCAGTACTTC
clone_size: .
d_call: .
j_call: TRBJ2-7
cdr3_length: 13
v_call: TRBV15

cdr3_aa: CASRKSVGSEAFF
cdr3_nt: TGTGCCAGTAGAAAATCAGTGGGATCTGAAGCTTTCTTT
clone_size: .
d_call: .
j_call: TRBJ1-1
cdr3_length: 13
v_call: TRBV19

cdr3_aa: CASSQDQGALAGLGANVLTF
cdr3_nt: TGTGCCAGCAGCCAAGATCAAGGGGCGCTAGCGGGATTGGGGGCCAACGTCCTGACTTTC
clone_size: .
d_call: TRBD2
j_call: TRBJ2-6
cdr3_length: 20
v_call: TRBV4-2

cdr3_aa: CASSPGLKAGGPVEQFF
cdr3_nt: TGCGCCAGCAGCCCCGGCCTCAAAGCGGGAGGGCCGGTTGAGCAGTTCTTC
clone_size: .
d_call: TRBD2
j_call: TRBJ2-1
cdr3_length: 17
v_call: TRBV4-1

cdr3_aa: CASRTRDSKAAFF
cdr3_nt: TGTGCCAGTAGAACCCGGGACTCCAAAGCGGCTTTCTTT
clone_size: .
d_call: .
j_call: TRBJ1-1
cdr3_length: 13
v_call: TRBV19

cdr3_aa: CASTPTPGTYEQYF
cdr3_nt: TGTGCCAGCACTCCGACTCCCGGGACCTACGAGCAGTACTTC
clone_size: once
d_call: .
j_call: TRBJ2-7
cdr3_length: 14
v_call: TRBV7-8

cdr3_aa: CASSLVRTANSPLHF
cdr3_nt: TGTGCCAGCAGCTTAGTTAGGACGGCTAATTCACCCCTCCACTTT
clone_size: .
d_call: .
j_call: TRBJ1-6
cdr3_length: 15
v_call: TRBV11-2

cdr3_aa: CASGAYEQYF
cdr3_nt: TGTGCCAGCGGAGCCTACGAGCAGTACTTC
clone_size: .
d_call: .
j_call: TRBJ2-7
cdr3_length: 10
v_call: TRBV7-9

cdr3_aa: CASSRGGSYEQYF
cdr3_nt: TGTGCCAGCAGCCGGGGGGGCAGCTACGAGCAGTACTTC
clone_size: .
d_call: TRBD2
j_call: TRBJ2-7
cdr3_length: 13
v_call: TRBV7-2

cdr3_aa: CASSLFGTFYGYTF
cdr3_nt: TGTGCCAGCAGCTTATTCGGGACCTTCTATGGCTACACCTTC
clone_size: .
d_call: .
j_call: TRBJ1-2
cdr3_length: 14
v_call: TRBV5-4

cdr3_aa: CASHWSDGPNQPQHF
cdr3_nt: TGTGCCAGCCACTGGTCCGACGGACCCAATCAGCCCCAGCATTTT
clone_size: .
d_call: .
j_call: TRBJ1-5
cdr3_length: 15
v_call: TRBV6-1

cdr3_aa: CASTDRGARYGYTF
cdr3_nt: TGTGCCAGCACCGATAGGGGGGCGCGTTATGGCTACACCTTC
clone_size: .
d_call: .
j_call: TRBJ1-2
cdr3_length: 14
v_call: TRBV6-1